This T cell receptor beta chain was found in a study of blood T cell repertoires in COVID-19. This table comes from immunoSEQ multiplex PCR, and its TCRdb copy is limited to in-frame clones, with some not included. Of roughly 150,000 clones detected, over 85% appear once; the ten largest clones hold 15% to 20%. V lost 0 bases, J lost 9 bases, and 17 bases lay in between. Germline V gene lookup returns CDR1 LGHNA and CDR2 YNFKEQ. The CDR3 length is 15 residues. This TCR derives from a man aged 60 to 75 with active or convalescent COVID-19. V usage is TRBV4-2 and J usage is TRBJ2-5, with D maybe TRBD1 (7 bases). Material: peripheral blood. Written as DNA, the CDR3 is TGTGCCAGCAGCCAAGATCGGGGGACAGCGACGGCCCAGTACTTC. Protein product: CASSQDRGTATAQYF.